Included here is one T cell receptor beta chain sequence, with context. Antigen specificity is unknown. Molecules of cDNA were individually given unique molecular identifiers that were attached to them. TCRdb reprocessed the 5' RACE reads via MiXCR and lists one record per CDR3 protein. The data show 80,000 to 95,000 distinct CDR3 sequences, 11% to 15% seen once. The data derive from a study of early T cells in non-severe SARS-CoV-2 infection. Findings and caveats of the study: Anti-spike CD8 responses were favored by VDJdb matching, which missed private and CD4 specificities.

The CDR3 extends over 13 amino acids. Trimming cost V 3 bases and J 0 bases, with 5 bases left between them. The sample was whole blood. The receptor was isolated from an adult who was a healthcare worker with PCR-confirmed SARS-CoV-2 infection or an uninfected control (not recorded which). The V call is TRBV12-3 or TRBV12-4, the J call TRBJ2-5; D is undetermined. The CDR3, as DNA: TGTGCCAGCAGTTTTGGGGACCAAGAGACCCAGTACTTC. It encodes CASSFGDQETQYF.